A selection of T cell receptor beta chains follows, all from one sample in a study of low-dose radiotherapy and immunotherapy resistance in tumors. TCRdb used MiXCR to reprocess the reads, holding one entry per CDR3 protein. Counted here are around 76,000 distinct CDR3 sequences, around 30% occurring once; the ten biggest clones make up approximately 10%. Sequences were derived from PBMCs, sampled before treatment. These receptor sequences come from a female donor with ovarian cancer. CDR3s include the opening cysteine and the closing phenylalanine or tryptophan. Fields, in order: J gene, clone size, V gene, CDR3 length, D gene, CDR3 DNA, CDR3 protein. The D gene is left open where the match is weak. Some rows mark clone size as missing; the rest say once, few, many or name a class of expanded clone.

TRBJ1-3 - TRBV6-1 16 - TGTGCCAGCAGTCCTGCGAGGACGCCCTCTGGAAACACCATATATTTT CASSPARTPSGNTIYF
TRBJ1-1 - TRBV28 14 TRBD1 TGTGCCAGCACCATGACAGGGGCTCGGACTGAAGCTTTCTTT CASTMTGARTEAFF
TRBJ2-2 many TRBV12-3/TRBV12-4 14 - TGTGCCAGCACCCAAAGCGTGGGGGCCGGGGAGCTGTTTTTT CASTQSVGAGELFF
TRBJ2-3 many TRBV12-3/TRBV12-4 13 - TGTGCCAGCAGTAATAGCGGCACAGATACGCAGTATTTT CASSNSGTDTQYF
TRBJ2-4 many TRBV4-3 14 - TGCGCCAGCAGCCAAGATCGGGTTCGAAACATTCAGTACTTC CASSQDRVRNIQYF
TRBJ1-3 many TRBV6-2/TRBV6-3 13 - TGTGCCAGCTATTTTAACTCTGGAAACACCATATATTTT CASYFNSGNTIYF
TRBJ2-3 many TRBV9 15 - TGTGCCAGCAGTCCCAGGAGCGGCACCACAGATACGCAGTATTTT CASSPRSGTTDTQYF
TRBJ2-4 - TRBV7-8 21 TRBD1 TGTGCCAGCAGCTTAGCCACACAACCTTCGGGACAGCTGCTAGCCAAAAACATTCAGTACTTC CASSLATQPSGQLLAKNIQYF
TRBJ2-7 many TRBV6-2/TRBV6-3 13 - TGTGCCAGCAGTTACTCGACAGTCTACGAGCAGTACTTC CASSYSTVYEQYF
TRBJ1-1 - TRBV2 14 - TGTGCCAGCAACGGGGGACCTTCCGGGTTCAGGGCTTTCTTT CASNGGPSGFRAFF
TRBJ1-2 many TRBV29-1 10 - TGCAGCGTCTCCGACCCTGGCTACACCTTC CSVSDPGYTF
TRBJ2-7 - TRBV20-1 15 TRBD2 TGCAGTGCTAGAGATCGACTAGCGGGAGTCTACGAGCAGTACTTC CSARDRLAGVYEQYF
TRBJ1-5 - TRBV6-2/TRBV6-3 14 - TGTGCCAGCAGTCTCGATCGGAGGGATCAGCCCCAGCATTTT CASSLDRRDQPQHF
TRBJ1-1 - TRBV18 11 - TGTGCCAGCTCAGTTGGAACCGGCGCTTTCTTT CASSVGTGAFF
TRBJ1-1 many TRBV7-9 15 - TGTGCCAGCAGCACGTCAAACAGGGTGAACACTGAAGCTTTCTTT CASSTSNRVNTEAFF
TRBJ2-5 - TRBV7-9 18 TRBD2 TGTGCCAGCAGCTTTGAGGGTCCGCTAGCGGGAGGGCGGGAGACCCAGTACTTC CASSFEGPLAGGRETQYF
TRBJ2-1 - TRBV5-4 16 TRBD2 TGTGCCAGCAGCTCCCCTAGCGGGAGGTACATCAATGAGCAGTTCTTC CASSSPSGRYINEQFF
TRBJ2-7 many TRBV20-1 14 - TGCAGTGCTAGAGGCCCCAGCCTAGGCTACGAGCAGTACTTC CSARGPSLGYEQYF
TRBJ1-1 few TRBV5-4 13 - TGTGCCAGCAGCTTAGGGGTTGTCACTGAAGCTTTCTTT CASSLGVVTEAFF
TRBJ2-5 many TRBV2 13 TRBD1 TGTGCCAGCAGCCGGGACAGCCAAGAGACCCAGTACTTC CASSRDSQETQYF
TRBJ1-6 many TRBV27 14 - TGTGCCAGCAGTTTGGGTCCTATTAGTTCACCCCTCCACTTT CASSLGPISSPLHF
TRBJ2-1 many TRBV30 12 - TGTGCCTGGAGTGTAAGAGGGGGTGAGCAGTTCTTC CAWSVRGGEQFF
TRBJ1-2 many TRBV3-1 13 - TGTGCCAGCAGCCAAGGGCAGCTCTATGGCTACACCTTC CASSQGQLYGYTF
TRBJ1-4 many TRBV28 12 TRBD1 TGTGCCATCAAGGACAGGGTAGAAAAACTGTTTTTT CAIKDRVEKLFF
TRBJ2-7 many TRBV12-3/TRBV12-4 14 - TGTGCCAGTTCACTCCTTCTACCGCTAACGGAGCAGTACTTC CASSLLLPLTEQYF
TRBJ2-4 - TRBV25-1 16 - TGTGCCAGCAGTGAAGGGGGCGGTCCGGCCAAAAACATTCAGTACTTC CASSEGGGPAKNIQYF
TRBJ2-5 many TRBV4-3 18 TRBD1 TGCGCCAGCAGCCAAGGACCCGGGACAGCTAAAGGTCTGGAGACCCAGTACTTC CASSQGPGTAKGLETQYF
TRBJ2-5 many TRBV5-4 14 TRBD2 TGTGCCAGCAGCTTAAACCTAGCGGCAGAGACCCAGTACTTC CASSLNLAAETQYF
TRBJ2-1 many TRBV6-5 17 TRBD2 TGTGCCAGCAGTGACGGGCTAGCGGGAGTTTCTAGCGATGAGCAGTTCTTC CASSDGLAGVSSDEQFF
TRBJ2-3 - TRBV5-6 18 TRBD1 TGTGCCAGCAGCTTGCCCGGGACAGGGGATCTTGGTACAGATACGCAGTATTTT CASSLPGTGDLGTDTQYF
TRBJ2-1 many TRBV10-3 14 - TGTGCCATCAGTGAGGTGGAAAGGGGCCTTGAGCAGTTCTTC CAISEVERGLEQFF